Below, one TCR beta chain is given with its context. Its matching antigen is unknown. The data originate from a study of shared clonotypes between healthy human individuals. The junction had 11 bases not matched to a gene; V was cut back by 0 bases and J by 4 bases. The CDR3 covers 17 residues. Notes on the study in general: Sharing across four donors was highest in naive CD4 (approximately 5%) and lowest in memory CD8 (roughly 0.4%). Relative to memory subsets, naive subsets generally showed larger estimated richness.

Method: immunoSEQ multiplex PCR; TCRdb's copy keeps in-frame clones and lacks some. The sample lists about 2 million clones, roughly 95% seen once, with approximately 0.13% in the top ten. The chain combines TRBV23-1 with TRBJ1-2; 7 bases fit TRBD1. TRBV23-1 is reported as an ORF; its role is uncertain. Sequenced material: naive CD4+ T cells sorted from blood. Subset denoted: CD45RA+ positively selected. This receptor was obtained from a man aged 18 to 29 in good health. CDR3 DNA sequence: TGCGCCAGCAGTCAATCGACGGAGGGGGCTCGGAGCTATGGCTACACCTTC. This codes for CASSQSTEGARSYGYTF.